This entry is about one T cell receptor beta chain. There are 14 residues in the CDR3. Trimming removed 4 bases at V and 13 bases at J, with 22 bases between. Germline V CDR1 and CDR2: SEHNR, FQNEAQ (reference sequence). The data are from a study of T cell changes during pregnancy in multiple sclerosis. Data came from immunoSEQ multiplex PCR; TCRdb stores just in-frame clones and leaves some out. The data hold about 21,000 clones, with roughly nine tenths observed a single time. The rearrangement links TRBV7-9 to TRBJ2-5; TRBD2 is a possible D gene (6 bases). Sequenced here: CD8+ T cells from peripheral blood mononuclear cells, sampled in the second trimester of pregnancy. This sequence originates from a female donor in good health, enrolled as a control in a pregnancy study. In DNA, the CDR3 is TGTGCCAGCAGCTATTGGGGGGTTGCGGACGTCCCGTACTTC. Its protein is CASSYWGVADVPYF.